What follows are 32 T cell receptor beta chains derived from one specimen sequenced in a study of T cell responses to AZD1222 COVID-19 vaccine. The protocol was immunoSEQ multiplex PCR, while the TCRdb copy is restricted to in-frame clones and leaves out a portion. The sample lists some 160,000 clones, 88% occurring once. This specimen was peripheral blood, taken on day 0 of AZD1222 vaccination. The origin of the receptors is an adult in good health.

The CDR3 DNA is TGTGCCAGCAGCCAAAAGGCCCCTAGCGGGGTATACGAGCAGTACTTC. Translating gives CASSQKAPSGVYEQYF. V and J are TRBV3-1 (or the pseudogene TRBV3-2) and TRBJ2-7, with TRBD2 identical over 9 bases. The CDR3 has 16 residues. Germline trimming cut 2 bases from V and 4 bases from J; bases unmatched to any gene: 9. The germline CDR1 and CDR2 sequences are LGHDT and YNNKEL (reference sequence).

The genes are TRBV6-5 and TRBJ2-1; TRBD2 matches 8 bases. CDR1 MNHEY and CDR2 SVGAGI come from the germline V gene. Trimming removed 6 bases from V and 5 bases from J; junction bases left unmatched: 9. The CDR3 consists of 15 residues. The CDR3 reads CASSYVGSGDNEQFF. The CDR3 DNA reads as TGTGCCAGCAGCTACGTAGGTAGCGGGGACAATGAGCAGTTCTTC.

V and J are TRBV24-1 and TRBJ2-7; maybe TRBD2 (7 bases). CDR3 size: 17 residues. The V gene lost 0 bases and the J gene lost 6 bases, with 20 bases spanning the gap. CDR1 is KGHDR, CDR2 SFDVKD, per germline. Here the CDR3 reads CATSDLQRGGIPFEQYF. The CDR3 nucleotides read TGTGCCACCAGTGATTTGCAAAGGGGGGGCATTCCCTTCGAGCAGTACTTC.

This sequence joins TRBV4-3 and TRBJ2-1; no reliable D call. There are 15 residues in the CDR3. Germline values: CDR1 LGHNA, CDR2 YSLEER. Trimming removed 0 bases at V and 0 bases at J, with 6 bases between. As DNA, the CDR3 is TGCGCCAGCAGCCAAGAATGGGCCTCCTACAATGAGCAGTTCTTC. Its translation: CASSQEWASYNEQFF.

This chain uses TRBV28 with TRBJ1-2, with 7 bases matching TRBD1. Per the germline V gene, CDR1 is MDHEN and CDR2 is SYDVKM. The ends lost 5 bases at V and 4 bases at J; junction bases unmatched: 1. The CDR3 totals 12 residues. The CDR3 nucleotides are TGTGCCAGCAGTCCAGGGGGCTATGGCTACACCTTC. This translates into CASSPGGYGYTF.

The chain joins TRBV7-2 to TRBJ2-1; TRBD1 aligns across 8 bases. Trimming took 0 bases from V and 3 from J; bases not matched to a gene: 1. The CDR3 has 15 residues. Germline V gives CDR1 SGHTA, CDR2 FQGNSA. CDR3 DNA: TGTGCCAGCAGCTTAGCGGGACAGGTCTACAATGAGCAGTTCTTC. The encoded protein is CASSLAGQVYNEQFF.

The CDR3 DNA sequence: TGTGCCAGCAGCTTGGCCGCATTTAGCAATCAGCCCCAGCATTTT. It translates to CASSLAAFSNQPQHF. The chain employs TRBV28 and TRBJ1-5; D gene unclear. From germline, CDR1 is MDHEN and CDR2 SYDVKM. This CDR3 is built from 15 residues. With 6 bases removed from V and 0 bases from J, the gap between germline ends came to 12 bases. Looking up the rest from reference TRBV28 and TRBJ1-5 gives the full variable domain: DVKVTQSSRYLVKRTGEKVFLECVQDMDHENMFWYRQDPGLGLRLIYFSYDVKMKEKGDIPEGYSVSREKKERFSLILESASTNQTSMYLCASSLAAFSNQPQHFGDGTRLSIL.

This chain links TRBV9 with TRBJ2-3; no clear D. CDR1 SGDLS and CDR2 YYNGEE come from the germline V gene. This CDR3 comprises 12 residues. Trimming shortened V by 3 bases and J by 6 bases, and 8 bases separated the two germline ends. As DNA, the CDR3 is TGTGCCAGCAGCGCAACGAGGGATACGCAGTATTTT. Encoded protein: CASSATRDTQYF.

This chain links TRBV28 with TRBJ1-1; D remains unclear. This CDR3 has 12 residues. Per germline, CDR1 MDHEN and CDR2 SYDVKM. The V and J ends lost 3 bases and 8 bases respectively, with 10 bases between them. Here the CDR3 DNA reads TGTGCCAGCAGTTTCTTCCCCCAAGAAGCTTTCTTT. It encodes CASSFFPQEAFF.

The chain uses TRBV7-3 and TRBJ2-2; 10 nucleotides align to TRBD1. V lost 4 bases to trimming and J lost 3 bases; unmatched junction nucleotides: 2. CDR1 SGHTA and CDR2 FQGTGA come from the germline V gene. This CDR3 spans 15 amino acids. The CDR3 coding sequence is TGTGCCAGCAGCTGGGACAGGGGAGACACCGGGGAGCTGTTTTTT. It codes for CASSWDRGDTGELFF.

CDR3 sequence: CASSYNSQFNQPQHF. The CDR3 DNA reads TGTGCCAGCAGTTACAACTCCCAGTTCAATCAGCCCCAGCATTTT. This sequence joins TRBV6-2 or TRBV6-3 and TRBJ1-5; D gene ambiguous. The length of the CDR3 is 15 residues. Germline values: CDR1 MNHEY, CDR2 SVGEGT. V lost 2 bases and J lost 3, with 11 bases in between.

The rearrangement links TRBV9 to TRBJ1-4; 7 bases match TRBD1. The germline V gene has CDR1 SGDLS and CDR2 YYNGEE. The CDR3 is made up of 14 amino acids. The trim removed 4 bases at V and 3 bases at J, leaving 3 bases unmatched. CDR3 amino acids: CASSSQGANEKLFF. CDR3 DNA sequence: TGTGCCAGCAGCAGTCAGGGGGCTAATGAAAAACTGTTTTTT. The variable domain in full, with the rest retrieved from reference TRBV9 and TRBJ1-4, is DSGVTQTPKHLITATGQRVTLRCSPRSGDLSVYWYQQSLDQGLQFLIQYYNGEERAKGNILERFSAQQFPDLHSELNLSSLELGDSALYFCASSSQGANEKLFFGSGTQLSVL.

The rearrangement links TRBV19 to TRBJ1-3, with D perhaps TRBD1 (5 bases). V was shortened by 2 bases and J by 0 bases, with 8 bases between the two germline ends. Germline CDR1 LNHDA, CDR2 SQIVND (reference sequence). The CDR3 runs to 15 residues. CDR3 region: CASSILQGSGNTIYF. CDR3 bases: TGTGCCAGTAGTATACTCCAGGGCTCTGGAAACACCATATATTTT.

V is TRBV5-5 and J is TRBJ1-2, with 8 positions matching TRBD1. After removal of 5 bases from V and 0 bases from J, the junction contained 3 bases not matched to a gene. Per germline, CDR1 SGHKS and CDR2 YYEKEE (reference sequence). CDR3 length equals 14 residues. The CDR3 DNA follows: TGTGCCAGCAGAGCAGGGGGCTCTAACTATGGCTACACCTTC. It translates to CASRAGGSNYGYTF. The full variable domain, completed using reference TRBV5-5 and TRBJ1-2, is DAGVTQSPTHLIKTRGQQVTLRCSPISGHKSVSWYQQVLGQGPQFIFQYYEKEERGRGNFPDRFSARQFPNYSSELNVNALLLGDSALYLCASRAGGSNYGYTFGSGTRLTVV.

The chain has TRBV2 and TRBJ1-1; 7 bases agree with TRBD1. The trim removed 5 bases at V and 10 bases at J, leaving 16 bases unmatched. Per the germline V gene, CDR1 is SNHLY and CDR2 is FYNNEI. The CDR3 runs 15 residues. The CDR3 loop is CASSIRDSGDSGAFF. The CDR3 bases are TGTGCCAGCAGTATCCGGGACAGCGGAGATAGTGGAGCTTTCTTT.

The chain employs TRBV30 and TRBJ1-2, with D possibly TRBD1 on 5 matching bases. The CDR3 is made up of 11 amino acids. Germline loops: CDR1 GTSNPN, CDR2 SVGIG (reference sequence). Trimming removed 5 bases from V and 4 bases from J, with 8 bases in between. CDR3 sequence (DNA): TGTGCCTGGGACGACAGCTATGGCTACACCTTC. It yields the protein CAWDDSYGYTF. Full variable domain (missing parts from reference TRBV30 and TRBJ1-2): SQTIHQWPATLVQPVGSPLSLECTVEGTSNPNLYWYRQAAGRGLQLLFYSVGIGQISSEVPQNLSASRPQDRQFILSSKKLLLSDSGFYLCAWDDSYGYTFGSGTRLTVV.

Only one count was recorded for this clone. The CDR3 DNA reads TGTGCCAGCAGCTTAGGTGCGAATAACTATGGCTACACCTTC. Amino acid sequence: CASSLGANNYGYTF. This rearrangement joins TRBV7-2 to TRBJ1-2; the D is unclear. The CDR3 is 14 residues long. Trimming shortened V by 1 base and J by 1 base, and 7 bases separated the two germline ends. The germline gives CDR1 SGHTA, CDR2 FQGNSA.

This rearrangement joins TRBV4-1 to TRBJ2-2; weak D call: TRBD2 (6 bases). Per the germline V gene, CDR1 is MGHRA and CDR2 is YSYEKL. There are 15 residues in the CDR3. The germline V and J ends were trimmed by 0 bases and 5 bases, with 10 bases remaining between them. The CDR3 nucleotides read TGCGCCAGCAGCCAAGATCCGGAGGGGACCGGGGAGCTGTTTTTT. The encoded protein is CASSQDPEGTGELFF.

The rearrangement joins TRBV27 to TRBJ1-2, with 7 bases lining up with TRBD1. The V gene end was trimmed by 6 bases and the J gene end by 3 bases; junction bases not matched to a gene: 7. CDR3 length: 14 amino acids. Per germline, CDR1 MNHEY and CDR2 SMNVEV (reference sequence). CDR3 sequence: CASRSGQAYYGYTF. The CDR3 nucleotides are TGTGCCAGCAGATCAGGACAGGCATACTATGGCTACACCTTC.

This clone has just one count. CDR3 in DNA: TGTGCCAGTAGTACCCCTAGCGGGAGTAGGAATGAGCAGTTCTTC. Translated: CASSTPSGSRNEQFF. The chain combines TRBV19 with TRBJ2-1, with TRBD2 identical over 10 bases. The junction had 7 bases not matched to a gene; V was cut back by 4 bases and J by 7 bases. CDR3 length equals 15 residues. Germline lookup yields CDR1 LNHDA and CDR2 SQIVND (reference sequence).

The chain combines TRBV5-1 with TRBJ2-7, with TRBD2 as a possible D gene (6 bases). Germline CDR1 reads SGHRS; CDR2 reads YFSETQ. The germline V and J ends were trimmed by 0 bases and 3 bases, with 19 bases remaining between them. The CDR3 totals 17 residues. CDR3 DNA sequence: TGCGCCAGCAGCTTGGAGGCTAGCGCTTATTTACACTACGAGCAGTACTTC. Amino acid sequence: CASSLEASAYLHYEQYF.

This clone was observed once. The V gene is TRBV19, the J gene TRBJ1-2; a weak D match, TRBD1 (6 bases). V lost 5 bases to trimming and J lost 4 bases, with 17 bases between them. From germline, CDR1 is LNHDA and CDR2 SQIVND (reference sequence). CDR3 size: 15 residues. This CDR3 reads CASSPVSTGLYGYTF. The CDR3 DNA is TGTGCCAGTAGTCCTGTCTCGACAGGACTCTATGGCTACACCTTC.

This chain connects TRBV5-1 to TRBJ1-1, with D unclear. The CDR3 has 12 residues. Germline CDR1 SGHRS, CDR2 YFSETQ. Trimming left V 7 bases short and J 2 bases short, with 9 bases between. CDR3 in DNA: TGCGCCAGCCGAGTGGGCAACACTGAAGCTTTCTTT. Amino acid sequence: CASRVGNTEAFF. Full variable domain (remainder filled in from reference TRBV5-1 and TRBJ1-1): KAGVTQTPRYLIKTRGQQVTLSCSPISGHRSVSWYQQTPGQGLQFLFEYFSETQRNKGNFPGRFSGRQFSNSRSEMNVSTLELGDSALYLCASRVGNTEAFFGQGTRLTVV.

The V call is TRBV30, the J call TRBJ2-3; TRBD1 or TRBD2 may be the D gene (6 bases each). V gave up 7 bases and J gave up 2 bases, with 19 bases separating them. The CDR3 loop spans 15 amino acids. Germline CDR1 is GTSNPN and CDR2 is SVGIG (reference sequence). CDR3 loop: CASSIVGGYTDTQYF. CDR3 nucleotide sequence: TGTGCCTCCTCAATTGTAGGGGGGTACACAGATACGCAGTATTTT.

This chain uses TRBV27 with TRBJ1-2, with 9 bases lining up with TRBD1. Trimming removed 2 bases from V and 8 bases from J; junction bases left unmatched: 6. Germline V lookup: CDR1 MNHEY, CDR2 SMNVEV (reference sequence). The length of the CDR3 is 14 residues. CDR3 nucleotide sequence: TGTGCCAGCAGTTTACGGACAGGGGTGGGAGGCTACACCTTC. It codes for CASSLRTGVGGYTF.

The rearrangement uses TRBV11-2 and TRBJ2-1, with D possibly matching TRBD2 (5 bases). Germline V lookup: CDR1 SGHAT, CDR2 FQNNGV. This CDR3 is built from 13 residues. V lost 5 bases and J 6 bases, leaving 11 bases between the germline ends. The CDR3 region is CASSPRVRNEQFF. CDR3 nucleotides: TGTGCCAGCAGCCCGCGGGTGCGCAATGAGCAGTTCTTC.

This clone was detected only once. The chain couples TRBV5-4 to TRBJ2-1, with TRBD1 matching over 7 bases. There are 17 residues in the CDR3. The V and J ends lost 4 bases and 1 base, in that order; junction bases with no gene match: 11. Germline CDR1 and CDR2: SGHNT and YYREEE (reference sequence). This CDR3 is CASSPNDRARSYNEQFF. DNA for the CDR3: TGTGCCAGCAGCCCCAATGACAGGGCTCGGTCCTACAATGAGCAGTTCTTC.

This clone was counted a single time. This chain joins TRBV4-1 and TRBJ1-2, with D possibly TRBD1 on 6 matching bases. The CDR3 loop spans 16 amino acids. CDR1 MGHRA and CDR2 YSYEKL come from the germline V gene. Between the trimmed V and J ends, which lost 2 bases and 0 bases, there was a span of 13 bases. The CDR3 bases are TGCGCCAGCAGCCAATCACGGACAGCTGCTAACTATGGCTACACCTTC. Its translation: CASSQSRTAANYGYTF.

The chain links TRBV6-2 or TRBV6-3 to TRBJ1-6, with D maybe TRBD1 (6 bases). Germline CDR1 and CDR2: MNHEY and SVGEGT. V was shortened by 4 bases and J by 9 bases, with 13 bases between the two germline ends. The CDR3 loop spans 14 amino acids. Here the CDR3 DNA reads TGTGCCAGCAGTTTCCGGGGGCGAGGTTCACCCCTCCACTTT. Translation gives CASSFRGRGSPLHF.

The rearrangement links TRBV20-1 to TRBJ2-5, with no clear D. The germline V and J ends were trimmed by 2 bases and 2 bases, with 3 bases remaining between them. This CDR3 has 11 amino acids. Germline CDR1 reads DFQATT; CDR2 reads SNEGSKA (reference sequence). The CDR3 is CSARKQETQYF. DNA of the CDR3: TGCAGTGCTAGAAAGCAAGAGACCCAGTACTTC.

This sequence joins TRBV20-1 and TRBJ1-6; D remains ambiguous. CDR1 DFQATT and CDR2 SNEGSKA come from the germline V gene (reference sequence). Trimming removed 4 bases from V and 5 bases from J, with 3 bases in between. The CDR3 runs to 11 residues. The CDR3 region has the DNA TGCAGTGCTATAGATAATTCACCCCTCCACTTT. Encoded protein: CSAIDNSPLHF.

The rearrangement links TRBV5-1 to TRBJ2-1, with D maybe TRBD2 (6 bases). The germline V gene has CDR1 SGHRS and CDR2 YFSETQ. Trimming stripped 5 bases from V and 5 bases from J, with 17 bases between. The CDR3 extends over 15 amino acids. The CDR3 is CASRRSFGSNNEQFF. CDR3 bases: TGCGCCAGCAGGAGGAGTTTCGGGAGCAACAATGAGCAGTTCTTC.